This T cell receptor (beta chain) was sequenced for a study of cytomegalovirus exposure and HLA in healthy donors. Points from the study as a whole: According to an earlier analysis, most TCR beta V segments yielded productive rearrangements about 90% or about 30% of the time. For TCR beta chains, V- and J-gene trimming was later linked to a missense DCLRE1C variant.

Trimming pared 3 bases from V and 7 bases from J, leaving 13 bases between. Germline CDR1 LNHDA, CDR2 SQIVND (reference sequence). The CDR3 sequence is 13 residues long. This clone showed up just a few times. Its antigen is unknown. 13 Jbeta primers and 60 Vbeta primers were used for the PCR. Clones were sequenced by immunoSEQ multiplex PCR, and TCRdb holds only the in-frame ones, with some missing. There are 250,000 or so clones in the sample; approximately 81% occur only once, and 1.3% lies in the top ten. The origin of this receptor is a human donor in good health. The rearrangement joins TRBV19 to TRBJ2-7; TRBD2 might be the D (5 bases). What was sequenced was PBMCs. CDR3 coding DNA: TGTGCCAGTAGTATCTCGGGCACGGGAGAGCAGTACTTC. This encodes CASSISGTGEQYF.